The 25 T cell receptor beta chains reported below all come from one sample, sequenced in a study of T cell repertoires in cytomegalovirus infection. Each CDR3 protein is one row after TCRdb ran MiXCR on the reads. The data show 200,000 or so distinct CDR3 sequences, with roughly 20% seen just once and around 2.7% held by the top ten. Sequenced input: PBMCs. These receptors all stem from a human donor in good health (CMV status not recorded). Some clones in this sample may be carry-over from other donors' samples.

The J gene is TRBJ1-2, the V gene TRBV2; 12 bases agree with TRBD1. The CDR3 length is 15 residues. With 6 bases clipped from V and 4 bases from J, the junction kept 6 bases outside the gene matches. The V gene's germline CDR1 is SNHLY and CDR2 FYNNEI. The CDR3 spells CASREPGQGAYGYTF. The CDR3 DNA reads TGTGCCAGCAGGGAACCGGGACAGGGGGCCTATGGCTACACCTTC.

The J gene is TRBJ2-2, the V gene TRBV20-1; TRBD2 might be the D (6 bases). This CDR3 contains 15 residues. The ends were cut back, 0 bases at V and 4 bases at J, with 12 bases in the middle. Germline V CDR1 and CDR2: DFQATT, SNEGSKA (reference sequence). CDR3 in DNA: TGCAGTGCTAGAGATGGGCGGGGTAGCACCGGGGAGCTGTTTTTT. It specifies CSARDGRGSTGELFF.

There are a few counts of this clonotype. This sequence joins TRBV7-3 and TRBJ2-6; D unresolved. CDR3 length: 16 residues. Trimming took off 2 bases at V and 2 bases at J, with 10 bases between the two ends. The germline V gene encodes CDR1 SGHTA and CDR2 FQGTGA. In DNA form, the CDR3 reads TGTGCCAGCAGCTTAGAAAAGGCCACTGGGGCCAACGTCCTGACTTTC. It is translated as CASSLEKATGANVLTF.

This clonotype was observed at least ten times. The rearrangement uses TRBV7-2 and TRBJ2-7; possibly TRBD2 for D (5 bases). Trimming took off 5 bases at V and 0 bases at J, with 11 bases between the two ends. CDR3 length equals 14 residues. CDR1 and CDR2 from the germline V gene are SGHTA and FQGNSA. The CDR3 loop reads CASSRDRSSYEQYF. CDR3 nucleotide sequence: TGTGCCAGCAGCCGGGATCGGTCCTCCTACGAGCAGTACTTC.

The rearrangement links TRBV12-3 or TRBV12-4 to TRBJ1-1; tentatively, D is TRBD1 (5 bases). This CDR3 region has 14 residues. Trimming stripped 6 bases from V and 6 bases from J, with 17 bases between. The CDR3 loop reads CASSLVVVGAEAFF. CDR3 nucleotide sequence: TGTGCCAGCAGCCTGGTCGTGGTAGGGGCTGAAGCTTTCTTT.

The chain's CDR3 is CASTLAGLAVYNEQFF. CDR3 bases: TGTGCCAGCACCTTGGCCGGACTAGCGGTTTACAATGAGCAGTTCTTC. The genes are TRBV28 and TRBJ2-1, with TRBD2 matching 10 bases. Germline trimming cut 7 bases from V and 4 bases from J; bases unmatched to any gene: 10. The CDR3 consists of 16 residues. Germline V gene data show CDR1 as MDHEN and CDR2 as SYDVKM.

This clonotype was counted at least ten times. V gene TRBV7-8 combines with J gene TRBJ1-1; 7 nucleotides agree with TRBD1. This CDR3 spans 15 amino acids. The germline CDR1 and CDR2 sequences are SGHVS and FQNEAQ. Germline trimming cut 6 bases from V and 5 bases from J; bases unmatched to any gene: 12. Here the CDR3 reads CASSPTAGGLTEAFF. Here the CDR3 DNA reads TGTGCCAGCAGTCCGACAGCAGGGGGTTTGACTGAAGCTTTCTTT.

This clonotype was observed once. A read error may explain this, as a much larger clone is one base away. This chain uses TRBV7-8 with TRBJ2-7; TRBD1 aligns across 8 bases. The CDR3 length is 13 residues. CDR1 and CDR2 (germline): SGHVS, FQNEAQ. Here the CDR3 reads CASRRQGYYEHYF. Written as DNA, the CDR3 is TGTGCCAGCAGGAGACAGGGGTATTACGAGCATTACTTC. The full variable domain, its missing parts supplied by reference TRBV7-8 and TRBJ2-7, is GAGVSQSPRYKVAKRGQDVALRCDPISGHVSLFWYQQALGQGPEFLTYFQNEAQLDKSGLPSDRFFAERPEGSVSTLKIQRTQQEDSAVYLCASRRQGYYEHYFGPGTRLTVT.

This clonotype was observed many times. The V and J genes are TRBV7-2 and TRBJ1-2; 7 nucleotides agree with TRBD1. The germline V gene has CDR1 SGHTA and CDR2 FQGNSA. CDR3 length: 14 residues. With 5 bases clipped from V and 3 bases from J, the junction kept 6 bases outside the gene matches. The CDR3 is CASSIGGSHYGYTF. The CDR3 DNA reads as TGTGCCAGCAGCATAGGGGGCTCGCACTATGGCTACACCTTC.

This clonotype showed up just a few times. The chain combines TRBV19 with TRBJ1-1; TRBD1 matches 7 bases. The CDR3 is 13 residues long. The V gene's germline CDR1 is LNHDA and CDR2 SQIVND (reference sequence). After removal of 4 bases from V and 4 bases from J, the junction contained 3 bases not matched to a gene. Written as DNA, the CDR3 is TGTGCCAGTAGTACTACAGGGGCCACTGAAGCTTTCTTT. Its translation: CASSTTGATEAFF.

The chain joins TRBV19 to TRBJ2-2; TRBD1 is a possible D gene (5 bases). The V gene lost 6 bases and the J gene lost 5 bases, with 13 bases spanning the gap. The germline V gene encodes CDR1 LNHDA and CDR2 SQIVND (reference sequence). The CDR3 is made up of 14 amino acids. CDR3 in DNA: TGTGCCAGTAGGGCAGGGTGGAAAACCGGGGAGCTGTTTTTT. Protein sequence: CASRAGWKTGELFF.

This clonotype was seen only a few times. The V and J genes are TRBV12-3 or TRBV12-4 and TRBJ1-5, with TRBD1 matching 9 bases. The CDR3 is 13 amino acids. V lost 6 bases, J lost 6 bases, and 3 bases stayed unmatched. Here the CDR3 DNA reads TGTGCCAGCAGACAGGGGGCATCTCAGCCCCAGCATTTT. The encoded protein is CASRQGASQPQHF.

The chain has TRBV20-1 and TRBJ2-7; the match to TRBD2 covers 9 bases. The germline CDR1 and CDR2 sequences are DFQATT and SNEGSKA (reference sequence). J lost 2 bases, V lost 2 bases, and 4 bases had no gene match. This CDR3 is 14 amino acids long. CDR3: CSARFERGAYEQYF. The CDR3 DNA follows: TGCAGTGCTAGATTCGAGCGGGGGGCCTACGAGCAGTACTTC.

This clonotype occurred a few times. The rearrangement uses TRBV6-8 and TRBJ2-1, with 12 bases identical to TRBD2. V was pared by 6 bases and J by 10 bases, with 13 bases of the junction left unmatched. This CDR3 comprises 16 residues. Germline V gene data show CDR1 as MNHGY and CDR2 as SAAAGT. The CDR3 DNA reads as TGTGCCAGCAGCATGATCACTAGCGGGAGGCCAAGGGAGCAGTTCTTC. Translation gives CASSMITSGRPREQFF.

A few counts support this clonotype. A much larger clone lies one base from this, so it may be a read error. As DNA, the CDR3 is TGTGCCAACAGTACGAACACCGGGGAGCTGTTTTTT. Protein sequence: CANSTNTGELFF. The V call is TRBV28, the J call TRBJ2-2; D gene unclear. Germline values: CDR1 MDHEN, CDR2 SYDVKM. The CDR3 spans 12 residues.

This clonotype has a count of ten or more. V usage is TRBV12-3 or TRBV12-4 and J usage is TRBJ1-5; D remains unclear. The CDR3 runs 13 residues. V was cut by 2 bases and J by 7 bases, with 9 bases left in between. In DNA, the CDR3 is TGTGCCAGCAGTTTAAGTCTCGAGCAGCCCCAGCATTTT. Encoded protein: CASSLSLEQPQHF.

This clonotype turned up a few times. The chain has TRBV6-2 or TRBV6-3 and TRBJ2-7; perhaps TRBD1 as D (6 bases). Germline CDR1 and CDR2: MNHEY and SVGEGT. Trimming removed 6 bases at V and 9 bases at J, with 24 bases between. This CDR3 spans 15 amino acids. The CDR3 nucleotides read TGTGCCAGCAGCCGGACAGACGTTTCCTACGAGCGGCAGTACTTC. Protein sequence: CASSRTDVSYERQYF.

V is TRBV5-5 and J is TRBJ2-7; unclear D gene. V was cut by 2 bases and J by 7 bases, with 10 bases left in between. Per germline, CDR1 SGHKS and CDR2 YYEKEE (reference sequence). The CDR3 runs to 12 residues. The CDR3, as DNA: TGTGCCAGCAGCTTCCGGCCGGAGGAGCAGTACTTC. It is translated as CASSFRPEEQYF.

The chain uses TRBV20-1 and TRBJ2-7, with D maybe TRBD2 (5 bases). Trimming removed 5 bases at V and 2 bases at J, with 13 bases between. Per germline, CDR1 DFQATT and CDR2 SNEGSKA (reference sequence). The CDR3 consists of 13 residues. CDR3 nucleotides: TGCAGTGCTCTGACCGGGGAGACCTACGAGCAGTACTTC. Translated: CSALTGETYEQYF.

This chain uses TRBV27 with TRBJ1-5; TRBD1 matches at 9 bases. The CDR3 is 15 residues long. Germline lookup yields CDR1 MNHEY and CDR2 SMNVEV (reference sequence). V dropped 5 bases and J dropped 6; count of bases not matched to a gene: 8. CDR3 loop: CASSPRGQGAQPQHF. CDR3 DNA sequence: TGTGCCAGCAGTCCACGGGGACAGGGTGCTCAGCCCCAGCATTTT.

This chain links TRBV7-9 with TRBJ2-1; D assignment may be TRBD1 or TRBD2 (5 bases each). V lost 5 bases and J lost 9, with 20 bases in between. The CDR3 sequence is 15 residues long. The germline gives CDR1 SEHNR, CDR2 FQNEAQ (reference sequence). In DNA, the CDR3 is TGTGCCAGCAGCCCAACAGGAGCCAATGGGGGTGAGCAGTTCTTC. It is translated as CASSPTGANGGEQFF.

The V and J genes are TRBV27 and TRBJ2-2, with TRBD2 matching 9 bases. Losses at the gene ends were 2 bases for V and 2 bases for J; bases not matched to a gene: 6. CDR3 length equals 17 residues. From germline, CDR1 is MNHEY and CDR2 SMNVEV (reference sequence). The CDR3 DNA sequence: TGTGCCAGCAGTTTACGGCTAGCGGGATCTAACACCGGGGAGCTGTTTTTT. Translated: CASSLRLAGSNTGELFF.

The chain joins TRBV12-3 or TRBV12-4 to TRBJ1-2; D gene ambiguous. The V end lost 7 bases, the J end lost 6 bases, and 18 bases lay between the germline ends. The CDR3 totals 14 residues. The CDR3 coding sequence is TGTGCCAGCAATCGTATCCTGACCCCCCATGGCTACACCTTC. It yields the protein CASNRILTPHGYTF.

Comments on this clonotype: A much larger clone lies one base from this, so it may be a read error. The V call is TRBV14, the J call TRBJ2-7; D call uncertain. The CDR3 totals 11 residues. Germline CDR1 reads SGHDN; CDR2 reads FVKESK. V lost 5 bases and J lost 3, with 5 bases in between. The CDR3 DNA follows: TGTGCCAGCAGCGTCGGCTACGAGCAGTACTTC. It is translated as CASSVGYEQYF.

This clonotype has more than one count but fewer than ten. The chain joins TRBV12-3 or TRBV12-4 to TRBJ1-1; perhaps TRBD1 as D (5 bases). Trimming left V 6 bases short and J 8 bases short, with 13 bases between. This CDR3 has 12 residues. DNA for the CDR3: TGTGCCAGCAGGTGGAGGCCAGGGGAAGCTTTCTTT. Translation gives CASRWRPGEAFF.